The 13 T cell receptor beta chains in this list originate from one sample, sequenced in a study of blood T cell repertoires in COVID-19. Measured with immunoSEQ multiplex PCR; TCRdb has only the in-frame clones, and not every one. The sample has about 150,000 clones, around 81% seen once. The sequenced material came from peripheral blood. The receptor set was obtained from a human donor with acute or convalescent COVID-19. The donor label of this sample is uncertain.

The chain links TRBV5-1 to TRBJ1-1; tentative D call: TRBD1 (5 bases). Germline values: CDR1 SGHRS, CDR2 YFSETQ. Trimming stripped 4 bases from V and 1 base from J, with 14 bases between. This CDR3 contains 15 residues. Here the CDR3 reads CASSLPSTGNTEAFF. For the CDR3, the DNA is TGCGCCAGCAGCCTACCCTCAACAGGGAACACTGAAGCTTTCTTT.

J is TRBJ1-3 and V is TRBV6-4; TRBD1 matches 9 bases. CDR3 length: 15 residues. V trimming: 6 bases; J trimming: 5 bases; junction bases outside the gene matches: 8. Germline lookup yields CDR1 MRHNA and CDR2 SNTAGT. CDR3 region: CASSPDRGRRNTIYF. The CDR3 DNA reads as TGTGCCAGCAGCCCGGACAGGGGACGAAGAAACACCATATATTTT.

This clone was found once. The rearrangement joins TRBV5-8 to TRBJ1-2; TRBD1 matches at 9 bases. The germline V gene encodes CDR1 SGHTS and CDR2 YDEGEE. V was pared by 4 bases and J by 11 bases, with 12 bases of the junction left unmatched. The CDR3 has 14 amino acids. DNA for the CDR3: TGTGCCAGCAGCCCCCCACGCAGACAGGGGGATTACACCTTC. This gives the protein CASSPPRRQGDYTF.

The chain is built from TRBV5-1 and TRBJ1-6; no reliable D call. The CDR3 has 14 amino acids. Trimming shortened V by 0 bases and J by 7 bases, and 8 bases separated the two germline ends. In germline, CDR1 is SGHRS, CDR2 YFSETQ. As DNA, the CDR3 is TGCGCCAGCAGCTTGGACGGGGAGAATTCACCCCTCCACTTT. Protein product: CASSLDGENSPLHF.

The V and J genes are TRBV6-2 or TRBV6-3 and TRBJ2-7, with D possibly matching TRBD1 (5 bases). CDR3 size: 14 residues. V was shortened by 6 bases and J by 2 bases, with 14 bases between the two germline ends. In germline, CDR1 is MNHEY, CDR2 SVGEGT. In DNA form, the CDR3 reads TGTGCCAGCAGCCCCAGGGTACGACCCTACGAGCAGTACGTC. Its translation: CASSPRVRPYEQYV.

The V and J genes are TRBV2 and TRBJ1-5; D possibly corresponds to TRBD1 (6 bases). Per germline, CDR1 SNHLY and CDR2 FYNNEI. V was shortened by 4 bases and J by 6 bases, with 13 bases between the two germline ends. CDR3 length: 14 amino acids. The CDR3 region has the DNA TGTGCCAGCAGTGGACAGGCCGAATTTCAGCCCCAGCATTTT. Translating it yields CASSGQAEFQPQHF.

CDR3 amino acids: CASRPKQGATEAFF. The CDR3 region has the DNA TGTGCCAGCAGGCCCAAACAGGGGGCTACTGAAGCTTTCTTT. The chain has TRBV3-1 (or the pseudogene TRBV3-2) and TRBJ1-1, with 9 positions matching TRBD1. Germline-derived CDR1 and CDR2 are LGHDT and YNNKEL (reference sequence). This CDR3 has 14 residues. V lost 6 bases to trimming and J lost 5 bases; unmatched junction nucleotides: 7.

The chain has TRBV10-3 and TRBJ1-2, with D perhaps TRBD1 (5 bases). This CDR3 is built from 15 residues. V lost 0 bases, J lost 4 bases, and 12 bases lay in between. Germline V CDR1 and CDR2: ENHRY, SYGVKD. Written as DNA, the CDR3 is TGTGCCATCAGTGAGTCGGTCAGGGAGGGCTATGGCTACACCTTC. It encodes CAISESVREGYGYTF.

The chain carries TRBV10-1 and TRBJ2-1; 8 bases map to TRBD2. CDR3 length equals 15 residues. Germline V CDR1 and CDR2: WNHNN, SYGVQD (reference sequence). J was trimmed by 6 bases and V by 2 bases; bases with no gene match: 6. CDR3 protein: CASSEGGLGSNEQFF. The DNA for the CDR3 is TGCGCCAGCAGTGAGGGGGGACTAGGATCCAATGAGCAGTTCTTC.

This chain uses TRBV9 with TRBJ1-6; 7 bases line up with TRBD1. The CDR3 runs 14 residues. With 2 bases clipped from V and 7 bases from J, the junction kept 3 bases outside the gene matches. Per the germline V gene, CDR1 is SGDLS and CDR2 is YYNGEE. The CDR3 region has the DNA TGTGCCAGCAGCGTTACAGGGGCGAATTCACCCCTCCACTTT. As protein: CASSVTGANSPLHF.

There are a few counts of this clone. The chain carries TRBV2 and TRBJ1-1; D ambiguous. Germline V gives CDR1 SNHLY, CDR2 FYNNEI. This CDR3 comprises 14 residues. V lost 10 bases and J 1 base, leaving 16 bases between the germline ends. The CDR3 bases are TGTGCCATAATTACACCGGGAGGGAACACTGAAGCTTTCTTT. Protein sequence: CAIITPGGNTEAFF.

The genes are TRBV27 and TRBJ1-6; D is uncertain. Germline loops: CDR1 MNHEY, CDR2 SMNVEV (reference sequence). Trimming took off 6 bases at V and 4 bases at J, with 7 bases between the two ends. The CDR3 runs 13 residues. This chain's CDR3 is CASRRDYNSPLHF. The CDR3 region has the DNA TGTGCCAGCAGAAGAGATTATAATTCACCCCTCCACTTT.

This rearrangement joins TRBV6-4 to TRBJ2-1; 9 positions match TRBD2. V dropped 5 bases and J dropped 7; count of bases not matched to a gene: 6. Germline V lookup: CDR1 MRHNA, CDR2 SNTAGT. The CDR3 has 14 residues. CDR3 sequence: CASSLAGMSNEQFF. DNA of the CDR3: TGTGCCAGCAGTCTAGCGGGGATGAGTAATGAGCAGTTCTTC.